Included here is one T cell receptor beta chain sequence, with context. The antigen remains unidentified. Sequencing ends 3 residues short of the CDR3 end; the germline J gene provides the rest. This sample was included in a study of T cells in women clearing cervical HPV infection. Study-wide context: Blood came at first lesion visit for cases, post-clearance for controls.

Produced via immunoSEQ multiplex PCR; TCRdb's table is partial and in-frame only. The table counts tens of thousands of clones; around 20% lies in the top ten. Whole-study findings and limits: A classifier using richness and V gene abundances reached an AUC of around 0.81.

Germline CDR1 reads SGHTA; CDR2 reads FQGTGA. V lost 3 bases, J lost 4 bases, and 4 bases stayed unmatched. The CDR3 runs 15 residues. The chain couples TRBV7-3 to TRBJ2-2; 8 bases match TRBD2. The receptor was derived from a woman aged 18 to 75 with a cervical HPV16 infection that either progressed to CIN3+ or cleared (not recorded which). Material for sequencing was blood buffy coat. CDR3 DNA (partial): TGTGCCAGCAGCTTGGGCAGCGGGGGCACCGGGGAG. It translates to CASSLGSGGTGE. The whole CDR3 sequence is CASSLGSGGTGELFF.